What follows are 23 T cell receptor beta chains derived from one specimen sequenced in a study of human CD4 T cells and Enterobacteriaceae (dated by TCRdb to the early 2020s). The method behind the library was the immunoSEQ multiplex PCR assay. The immuneACCESS repertoire file appears here via TCRdb, limited to in-frame rearrangements. These files lack a portion of the clones; in checked studies, under half of the deficit traces to unresolved V genes, and the cause of the others is not known. This sample holds some 26,000 clones; roughly 80% were observed only once. The leading ten clones occupy about 0.96% of the sample. Memory CD4+ T cells, defined as all CD4+ cells except CD45RA+CCR7+CD95- naive cells, were FACS-sorted on a FACSAria III to over 95% purity. Sequenced: memory CD4+ T cells from blood. In the paper's terms, the cell subset or site label means: total memory CD4 T cells sorted directly ex vivo, unstimulated. These receptors originate from a human donor in good health.

The rearrangement links TRBV7-2 to TRBJ2-3; D not resolved. The germline gives CDR1 SGHTA, CDR2 FQGNSA. Trimming shortened V by 4 bases and J by 2 bases, and 7 bases separated the two germline ends. The CDR3 spans 13 residues. The CDR3 sequence is CASSSRNTDTQYF. In DNA form, the CDR3 reads TGTGCCAGCAGCTCCCGCAACACAGATACGCAGTATTTT.

The V gene is TRBV18, the J gene TRBJ2-7; TRBD1 matches at 10 bases. Germline lookup yields CDR1 KGHSH and CDR2 LQKENI. The CDR3 is 12 amino acids. V shed 5 bases, J shed 10 bases, and the junction held 5 bases outside the gene matches. CDR3 amino acids: CASSSGQGPQYF. CDR3 bases: TGTGCCAGCTCATCGGGACAGGGGCCCCAGTACTTC.

This chain connects TRBV7-2 to TRBJ1-2; D is uncertain. CDR1 is SGHTA and CDR2 is FQGNSA in the germline V gene. The V and J ends lost 1 base and 2 bases respectively, with 8 bases between them. This CDR3 has 14 residues. The chain's CDR3 is CASSLVDGNYGYTF. For the CDR3, the DNA is TGTGCCAGCAGCTTAGTAGACGGGAACTATGGCTACACCTTC.

The genes are TRBV9 and TRBJ2-3; D uncertain. Trimming shortened V by 0 bases and J by 4 bases, and 6 bases separated the two germline ends. The CDR3 is 13 amino acids. Germline assignment: CDR1 SGDLS and CDR2 YYNGEE. The DNA for the CDR3 is TGTGCCAGCAGCGTAGTTTCGGCAGATACGCAGTATTTT. Residues: CASSVVSADTQYF. The variable domain in full, completed from reference TRBV9 and TRBJ2-3, reads DSGVTQTPKHLITATGQRVTLRCSPRSGDLSVYWYQQSLDQGLQFLIQYYNGEERAKGNILERFSAQQFPDLHSELNLSSLELGDSALYFCASSVVSADTQYFGPGTRLTVL.

The chain uses TRBV10-1 and TRBJ2-7, with D possibly matching TRBD2 (5 bases). V was shortened by 5 bases and J by 3 bases, with 8 bases between the two germline ends. The CDR3 spans 12 residues. Germline CDR1 is WNHNN and CDR2 is SYGVQD (reference sequence). The CDR3 region is CASSRGDYEQYF. CDR3 DNA: TGCGCCAGCAGTCGGGGAGACTACGAGCAGTACTTC.

This clone has only a few counts. This sequence joins TRBV7-8 and TRBJ2-5, with 9 nucleotides matching TRBD2. This CDR3 has 17 amino acids. Germline values: CDR1 SGHVS, CDR2 FQNEAQ. V shed 1 base, J shed 6 bases, and the junction held 12 bases outside the gene matches. The CDR3 loop is CASSLVPSSGVEKTQYF. The CDR3 nucleotides are TGTGCCAGCAGCTTAGTTCCGTCTAGCGGGGTGGAAAAGACCCAGTACTTC.

The chain couples TRBV6-5 to TRBJ1-3, with D hard to call. Trimming stripped 7 bases from V and 0 bases from J, with 10 bases between. CDR1 is MNHEY and CDR2 is SVGAGI in the germline V gene. The CDR3 runs 14 residues. The CDR3 DNA is TGTGCCAGCAACAGTCAGAGCTCTGGAAACACCATATATTTT. It codes for CASNSQSSGNTIYF.

V usage is TRBV5-4 and J usage is TRBJ2-5; D is possibly TRBD1 (5 bases). The J call may be mistaken, given a closer DNA end match to TRBJ2-7. CDR3 size: 14 residues. Germline CDR1 is SGHNT and CDR2 is YYREEE (reference sequence). DNA of the CDR3: TGTGCCAGCAGCTGGGTAGGGGATGGCTACGAGCAGTACTTC. It specifies CASSWVGDGYEQYF.

The chain couples TRBV6-6 to TRBJ2-2; weak D call: TRBD2 (5 bases). The CDR3 totals 13 residues. Germline CDR1 MNHNY, CDR2 SVGAGI (reference sequence). V was clipped by 6 bases and J by 6 bases, with 11 bases between them. CDR3 loop: CASSGEGAGELFF. CDR3 DNA: TGTGCCAGCAGCGGAGAGGGTGCCGGGGAGCTGTTTTTT.

This chain joins TRBV18 and TRBJ2-5, with 9 nucleotides matching TRBD1. The CDR3 contains 13 residues. The V gene's germline CDR1 is KGHSH and CDR2 LQKENI. The junction had 4 bases not matched to a gene; V was cut back by 6 bases and J by 5 bases. The DNA for the CDR3 is TGTGCCAGCTCGTTCGGACAGGGGGAGACCCAGTACTTC. Protein: CASSFGQGETQYF. The complete variable domain, with remaining parts taken from reference TRBV18 and TRBJ2-5, reads NAGVMQNPRHLVRRRGQEARLRCSPMKGHSHVYWYRQLPEEGLKFMVYLQKENIIDESGMPKERFSAEFPKEGPSILRIQQVVRGDSAAYFCASSFGQGETQYFGPGTRLLVL.

The V call is TRBV2, the J call TRBJ1-2; D is undetermined. Trimming left V 5 bases short and J 5 bases short, with 12 bases between. This CDR3 contains 13 residues. Germline CDR1 reads SNHLY; CDR2 reads FYNNEI. The CDR3 DNA reads TGTGCCAGCAGTCCGGACGGAGTATATGGCTACACCTTC. Translated, it gives CASSPDGVYGYTF.

The chain joins TRBV27 to TRBJ2-7; perhaps TRBD2 as D (5 bases). In germline, CDR1 is MNHEY, CDR2 SMNVEV (reference sequence). This CDR3 has 14 residues. V dropped 0 bases and J dropped 6 bases, with 12 bases sitting between them. The CDR3: CASSLSGIATEQYF. The CDR3 DNA reads TGTGCCAGCAGTTTATCCGGGATTGCAACCGAGCAGTACTTC.

The rearrangement links TRBV21-1 to TRBJ1-2. TRBV21-1 is shown as a pseudogene. The CDR3 length is 15 residues. CDR3 sequence reads: CASSKGPALSSGYTF. In nucleotides, the CDR3 is TGTGCCAGCAGCAAAGGACCCGCTCTCTCCTCTGGCTACACCTTC.

This clone has a single count. The V gene is TRBV5-1, the J gene TRBJ2-5; D is ambiguous. CDR3 length equals 14 residues. CDR1 and CDR2 from the germline V gene are SGHRS and YFSETQ. V dropped 1 base and J dropped 2 bases, with 9 bases sitting between them. This CDR3 reads CASSLFHAQETQYF. CDR3 DNA sequence: TGCGCCAGCAGCTTGTTCCATGCTCAAGAGACCCAGTACTTC.

This chain uses TRBV28 with TRBJ1-3; TRBD1 might be the D (6 bases). There are 15 residues in the CDR3. Between the trimmed V and J ends, which lost 6 bases and 0 bases, there was a span of 12 bases. The germline CDR1 and CDR2 sequences are MDHEN and SYDVKM. The CDR3 DNA follows: TGTGCCAGCAGCCTTGGACAGTTCTCTGGAAACACCATATATTTT. This encodes CASSLGQFSGNTIYF.

This chain connects TRBV7-6 to TRBJ2-7; D ambiguous. The germline V gene encodes CDR1 SGHVS and CDR2 FNYEAQ. The CDR3 is made up of 14 amino acids. Trimming took off 2 bases at V and 5 bases at J, with 13 bases between the two ends. In nucleotides, the CDR3 is TGTGCCAGCAGCTTAAGTACCGCAGCCCACGAGCAGTACTTC. Protein: CASSLSTAAHEQYF. The variable domain in full, with the rest retrieved from reference TRBV7-6 and TRBJ2-7, is GAGVSQSPRYKVTKRGQDVALRCDPISGHVSLYWYRQALGQGPEFLTYFNYEAQQDKSGLPNDRFSAERPEGSISTLTIQRTEQRDSAMYRCASSLSTAAHEQYFGPGTRLTVT.

This chain's CDR3 is CASRSEGHQVRFNEQFF. The CDR3 DNA reads as TGCGCCAGCAGAAGTGAGGGACACCAGGTCCGGTTCAATGAGCAGTTCTTC. The rearrangement links TRBV5-1 to TRBJ2-1, with a weak D call TRBD1 (6 bases). The CDR3 sequence is 17 residues long. The germline V and J ends were trimmed by 5 bases and 6 bases, with 24 bases remaining between them. Per the germline V gene, CDR1 is SGHRS and CDR2 is YFSETQ.

This clone was detected once. The chain employs TRBV9 and TRBJ2-2; a weak D match, TRBD1 (6 bases). CDR1 is SGDLS and CDR2 is YYNGEE in the germline V gene. V lost 2 bases, J lost 1 base, and 15 bases lay in between. The CDR3 sequence is 17 residues long. The CDR3 protein is CASSVYEQGRNTGELFF. CDR3 DNA: TGTGCCAGCAGCGTGTATGAACAGGGACGGAACACCGGGGAGCTGTTTTTT.

V gene TRBV6-6 combines with J gene TRBJ1-6, with D possibly TRBD1 on 6 matching bases. The germline V gene has CDR1 MNHNY and CDR2 SVGAGI (reference sequence). The CDR3 spans 16 residues. Trimming stripped 10 bases from V and 6 bases from J, with 22 bases between. This CDR3 reads CATRREGGDGNSPLHF. CDR3 nucleotide sequence: TGTGCCACCCGACGAGAAGGGGGGGACGGTAATTCACCCCTCCACTTT.

The V and J genes are TRBV29-1 and TRBJ2-4; D is tentatively TRBD1 or TRBD2 (5 bases each). Trimming took 4 bases from V and 8 from J, leaving 15 bases between them. The V gene's germline CDR1 is SQVTM and CDR2 ANQGSEA. The CDR3 runs 13 residues. CDR3 in DNA: TGCAGCGTTGTTAGCTGGGACGTTGACATTCAGTACTTC. Its translation: CSVVSWDVDIQYF.

This chain uses TRBV19 with TRBJ2-2, with a weak D call TRBD1 (5 bases). The CDR3 sequence is 14 residues long. V was cut by 7 bases and J by 0 bases, with 9 bases left in between. CDR1 is LNHDA and CDR2 is SQIVND in the germline V gene (reference sequence). As DNA, the CDR3 is TGTGCCAGTAAGATACAGGCGAACACCGGGGAGCTGTTTTTT. It codes for CASKIQANTGELFF.

The chain has TRBV6-1 and TRBJ1-5, with 8 bases matching TRBD1. V dropped 4 bases and J dropped 2; count of bases not matched to a gene: 13. The CDR3 contains 18 residues. CDR1 MNHNS and CDR2 SASEGT come from the germline V gene. The CDR3 is CASSASKDRVRGNQPQHF. CDR3 coding DNA: TGTGCCAGCAGTGCATCGAAGGACAGGGTACGGGGCAATCAGCCCCAGCATTTT.

This clone was counted once. The chain combines TRBV5-8 with TRBJ1-2; D uncertain. Germline CDR1 and CDR2: SGHTS and YDEGEE. Trimming shortened V by 7 bases and J by 4 bases, and 20 bases separated the two germline ends. The CDR3 totals 15 residues. CDR3 coding DNA: TGTGCCAGCCGTCCGGATCCACGAAAGACCTATGGCTACACCTTC. This codes for CASRPDPRKTYGYTF.